This entry concerns a single T cell receptor (beta chain). Germline loops: CDR1 SNHLY, CDR2 FYNNEI. V was cut by 6 bases and J by 0 bases, with 11 bases left in between. This CDR3 is built from 15 residues. This record comes from a study of cytomegalovirus exposure and HLA in healthy donors. In the PCR, 60 Vbeta and 13 Jbeta primers were used. Clones were read by immunoSEQ multiplex PCR, and TCRdb kept only the in-frame ones, dropping some. The sample carries around 78,000 clones, 55% to 85% recorded once. V is TRBV2 and J is TRBJ2-2; D is possibly TRBD1 (6 bases). This receptor was taken from a woman aged 40-49 years in good health and CMV-seropositive. The material sequenced was PBMCs. This CDR3 is CASRRTASNTGELFF. CDR3 coding DNA: TGTGCCAGCAGACGGACAGCCTCGAACACCGGGGAGCTGTTTTTT.